One and the same sample provided the 8 T cell receptor beta chains below, sequenced in a study of Graves' ophthalmopathy and Graves' hyperthyroidism. The authors amplified TCR beta CDR3 regions, and they did so from RNA transcripts for repertoire sequencing. An opening RT-PCR round employed HTBI primers and preceded a second-round multiplex PCR. TCRdb reprocessed the multiplex PCR reads with MiXCR, giving one entry per CDR3 protein. The repertoire has about 740,000 distinct CDR3 sequences, 40% of them found once; the top ten carry approximately 43%. The material sequenced was peripheral blood. The receptors shown here come from an adult man with Graves' ophthalmopathy.

The gene calls are TRBV7-9 and TRBJ2-5; D is uncertain. The CDR3 is 14 amino acids. The germline CDR1 and CDR2 sequences are SEHNR and FQNEAQ (reference sequence). V shed 2 bases and J shed 5 bases, with 12 bases lying between them. The CDR3 here is CASSLRAVGETQYF. CDR3 nucleotide sequence: TGTGCCAGCAGCTTACGGGCCGTAGGCGAGACCCAGTACTTC.

This clonotype has more than one count but fewer than ten. The chain joins TRBV7-2 to TRBJ2-6; TRBD1 matches at 8 bases. The junction had 17 bases not matched to a gene; V was cut back by 4 bases and J by 3 bases. In germline, CDR1 is SGHTA, CDR2 FQGNSA. The CDR3 runs to 20 residues. The CDR3 region is CASSSAPGTGGTHGANVLTF. The CDR3 DNA follows: TGTGCCAGCAGCTCCGCCCCCGGGACAGGAGGCACTCATGGGGCCAACGTCCTGACTTTC.

This clonotype was seen ten or more times. One end of the junction varies from germline; a read error may be responsible. The rearrangement joins TRBV24-1 to TRBJ1-5, with D perhaps matching TRBD1 (5 bases). This CDR3 has 15 residues. Germline V gives CDR1 KGHDR, CDR2 SFDVKD. The CDR3: CASSYLGRERQPQHF. The CDR3 DNA is TGTGCCAGCAGTTACTTGGGCAGGGAGAGGCAGCCCCAGCATTTT.

This chain joins TRBV2 and TRBJ2-7; tentatively, D is TRBD2 (6 bases). Trimming cost V 6 bases and J 3 bases, with 18 bases left between them. Germline values: CDR1 SNHLY, CDR2 FYNNEI. The CDR3 extends over 15 amino acids. Written as DNA, the CDR3 is TGTGCCAGCAGCCAAGAACCGGGGGTGGGCTACGAGCAGTACTTC. This translates into CASSQEPGVGYEQYF.

This clonotype was counted a few times. The chain is built from TRBV6-6 and TRBJ2-6; D possibly corresponds to TRBD1 (7 bases). The CDR3 spans 15 residues. V lost 5 bases, J lost 5 bases, and 13 bases lay in between. Germline V lookup: CDR1 MNHNY, CDR2 SVGAGI (reference sequence). CDR3 sequence: CASSDQGGRANVLTF. In DNA, the CDR3 is TGTGCCAGCAGTGACCAGGGGGGAAGGGCCAACGTCCTGACTTTC.

To note about this clonotype: At one end the junction does not follow the germline gene, possibly because of a read error. The chain employs TRBV7-9 and TRBJ1-1, with D possibly being TRBD1 (5 bases). The CDR3 has 14 residues. The germline gives CDR1 SEHNR, CDR2 FQNEAQ (reference sequence). The CDR3 DNA sequence: TGTGCCAGCAGCTTGAATTACTGGGGCACTGAAGCTTTTTTT. It specifies CASSLNYWGTEAFF.

About this clonotype: The junction differs from germline at one of its ends, possibly a read error. The chain recombines TRBV7-6 with TRBJ1-5; 7 bases align to TRBD1. CDR3 length equals 14 residues. Per the germline V gene, CDR1 is SGHVS and CDR2 is FNYEAQ. The chain's CDR3 is CASSLGGGRQPQHF. The CDR3 bases are TGTGCCAGCAGTTTAGGAGGGGGCAGACAGCCCCAGCATTTT.

The chain employs TRBV2 and TRBJ1-2, with a weak D call TRBD1 (6 bases). Germline CDR1 and CDR2: SNHLY and FYNNEI. The CDR3 has 11 amino acids. Trimming removed 6 bases from V and 9 bases from J, with 11 bases in between. The CDR3 DNA is TGTGCCAGCAGGGAGGACAGAAGCTACACCTTC. Its translation: CASREDRSYTF. The full variable domain, in which reference TRBV2 and TRBJ1-2 provide the parts outside the CDR3, is EPEVTQTPSHQVTQMGQEVILRCVPISNHLYFYWYRQILGQKVEFLVSFYNNEISEKSEIFDDQFSVERPDGSNFTLKIRSTKLEDSAMYFCASREDRSYTFGSGTRLTVV.